This T cell receptor (beta chain) stems from a study of OX40 agonist ivuxolimab in advanced cancers. Regarding the study as a whole: At 0.1 to 3.0 mg/kg and by week 6, clonal expansion occurred in CD4+ and CD8+ blood T cells.

There are a few counts of this clone. Its antigen is unidentified. The repertoire was sequenced with immunoSEQ multiplex PCR; TCRdb's copy has only in-frame clones and lacks some. Among about 100,000 clones, roughly 93% were seen once, and the ten largest hold roughly 0.64%. The CDR3 loop spans 16 amino acids. With V trimmed by 5 bases and J by 8 bases, 11 bases remained unmatched. Germline V gene sequence: CDR1 MDHEN, CDR2 SYDVKM. The input for sequencing was CD4+ or CD8+ T cells sorted from blood, taken in a trial of the OX40 agonist ivuxolimab. The V call is TRBV28, the J call TRBJ2-4, with 11 positions matching TRBD1. The origin of this receptor is an adult with an advanced solid tumor such as melanoma, head and neck, liver or kidney cancer. The CDR3 region is CASSIRTGGLVDIQYF. CDR3 sequence (DNA): TGTGCCAGCAGTATCAGGACAGGGGGCTTGGTAGACATTCAGTACTTC.